These 29 T cell receptor beta chains share one sample of origin, sequenced in a study of CD4 T cells in relation to SARS-CoV-2 and coronaviruses. CD4+ T cells from unexposed donors were obtained before the COVID-19 pandemic (2011-2018). CD4+ T cells were isolated from the cells after around 9 days of culture. Their specific antigens are unknown. Generated by immunoSEQ multiplex PCR, the TCRdb table keeps only in-frame clones and is missing some. Here the sample spans about 26,000 clones, roughly 81% being singletons. What was sequenced was CD4+ T cells from PBMCs, cultured in vitro. These receptors originate from a human donor in good health.

This sequence joins TRBV27 and TRBJ1-2; 10 bases are shared with TRBD1. Germline CDR1 and CDR2: MNHEY and SMNVEV (reference sequence). The CDR3 covers 14 residues. V lost 5 bases and J lost 8; bases outside the gene matches: 8. This CDR3 is CASSTRQGAGGYTF. CDR3 coding DNA: TGTGCCAGCAGTACCCGACAGGGGGCAGGGGGCTACACCTTC.

This chain joins TRBV7-2 and TRBJ1-5, with D perhaps matching TRBD1 (6 bases). CDR1 and CDR2 (germline): SGHTA, FQGNSA. With 3 bases removed from V and 5 bases from J, the gap between germline ends came to 11 bases. The CDR3 has 14 amino acids. The CDR3 sequence is CASSFGGRDQPQHF. The CDR3 DNA sequence: TGTGCCAGCAGCTTTGGGGGCAGGGATCAGCCCCAGCATTTT. Variable domain in full (rest from reference TRBV7-2 and TRBJ1-5): GAGVSQSPSNKVTEKGKDVELRCDPISGHTALYWYRQSLGQGLEFLIYFQGNSAPDKSGLPSDRFSAERTGGSVSTLTIQRTQQEDSAVYLCASSFGGRDQPQHFGDGTRLSIL.

This clone was seen only a few times. In DNA, the CDR3 is TGTGCCAGCAGCGCTCGATCCGGCACTGAAGCTTTCTTT. Translated: CASSARSGTEAFF. The chain is built from TRBV7-9 and TRBJ1-1; D remains ambiguous. The CDR3 is 13 amino acids. Germline lookup yields CDR1 SEHNR and CDR2 FQNEAQ (reference sequence). Trimming shortened V by 5 bases and J by 4 bases, and 11 bases separated the two germline ends.

V is TRBV19 and J is TRBJ1-6; maybe TRBD1 (6 bases). V lost 6 bases to trimming and J lost 5 bases, with 14 bases between them. Germline V gene sequence: CDR1 LNHDA, CDR2 SQIVND (reference sequence). The CDR3 is 15 residues long. Here the CDR3 reads CASSHRRDNNSPLHF. The CDR3 DNA follows: TGTGCCAGTAGCCACCGCCGGGACAATAATTCACCCCTCCACTTT.

The V and J genes are TRBV11-2 and TRBJ2-1; D is unclear. This CDR3 is built from 17 residues. The V gene's germline CDR1 is SGHAT and CDR2 FQNNGV. Trimming stripped 6 bases from V and 6 bases from J, with 24 bases between. The CDR3 loop reads CASRALTVTGRANEQFF. The CDR3 DNA is TGTGCCAGCAGAGCCTTAACGGTCACGGGTCGGGCCAATGAGCAGTTCTTC.

This chain joins TRBV13 and TRBJ2-2; D is unclear. The length of the CDR3 is 12 residues. CDR1 PRHDT and CDR2 FYEKMQ come from the germline V gene (reference sequence). V dropped 5 bases and J dropped 4 bases, with 5 bases sitting between them. The CDR3 DNA sequence: TGTGCCAGCAGCACCCCCACCGGGGAGCTGTTTTTT. Its protein is CASSTPTGELFF.

The V and J genes are TRBV3-1 (or the pseudogene TRBV3-2) and TRBJ2-7, with no clear D. V was cut by 3 bases and J by 3 bases, with 3 bases left in between. Germline V gene lookup returns CDR1 LGHDT and CDR2 YNNKEL (reference sequence). This CDR3 region has 11 residues. The CDR3: CASSHGYEQYF. The CDR3 DNA is TGTGCCAGCAGCCATGGCTACGAGCAGTACTTC.

This clone occurred a few times. The chain employs TRBV19 and TRBJ2-1; D is undetermined. Germline V gene lookup returns CDR1 LNHDA and CDR2 SQIVND (reference sequence). V lost 4 bases and J 13 bases, leaving 11 bases between the germline ends. This CDR3 has 11 amino acids. The CDR3 region has the DNA TGTGCCAGTAGTACCCCCGGGTACCAGTTCTTC. Residues: CASSTPGYQFF.

The V and J genes are TRBV7-2 and TRBJ1-2; D is uncertain. This CDR3 has 14 amino acids. Germline CDR1 reads SGHTA; CDR2 reads FQGNSA. Trimming stripped 5 bases from V and 2 bases from J, with 12 bases between. The CDR3 bases are TGTGCCAGCAGCCCCCCAGGCACAAACTATGGCTACACCTTC. Protein product: CASSPPGTNYGYTF.

V usage is TRBV5-3 and J usage is TRBJ2-1, with D perhaps matching TRBD2 (6 bases). TRBV5-3 is noted as an ORF with a role that remains uncertain. Trimming removed 3 bases at V and 8 bases at J, with 12 bases between. CDR3 size: 13 residues. The CDR3 loop is CARSWGGLYEQFF. The CDR3 nucleotides are TGTGCCAGAAGCTGGGGAGGCTTATATGAGCAGTTCTTC.

The rearrangement links TRBV2 to TRBJ2-7, with 8 bases that match TRBD1. There are 15 residues in the CDR3. Trimming at V came to 5 bases and at J to 6 bases, leaving 12 bases not matched to a gene. Germline V CDR1 and CDR2: SNHLY, FYNNEI. CDR3 protein: CASSPRTGRVSEQYF. CDR3 DNA: TGTGCCAGCAGTCCCCGGACAGGGCGGGTATCCGAGCAGTACTTC.

The rearrangement links TRBV7-3 to TRBJ2-7; the D gene is possibly TRBD2 (6 bases). CDR3 length: 19 residues. Per germline, CDR1 SGHTA and CDR2 FQGTGA. The germline V and J ends were trimmed by 0 bases and 0 bases, with 21 bases remaining between them. CDR3 in DNA: TGTGCCAGCAGCTTAACCCCCCCCTTAAGAGGGAGGAGCTCCTACGAGCAGTACTTC. It is translated as CASSLTPPLRGRSSYEQYF.

This chain joins TRBV3-1 (or the pseudogene TRBV3-2) and TRBJ2-3, with no clear D. This CDR3 contains 14 residues. With 0 bases removed from V and 0 bases from J, the gap between germline ends came to 4 bases. Germline loops: CDR1 LGHDT, CDR2 YNNKEL (reference sequence). CDR3 in amino acids: CASSQDPSTDTQYF. The DNA of the CDR3 is TGTGCCAGCAGCCAAGATCCCAGCACAGATACGCAGTATTTT.

The gene calls are TRBV9 and TRBJ1-6, with D unclear. CDR3 size: 13 residues. Per the germline V gene, CDR1 is SGDLS and CDR2 is YYNGEE. V was pared by 4 bases and J by 10 bases, with 12 bases between. In nucleotides, the CDR3 is TGTGCCAGCAGCCCAGTCCCGGAATCACCCCTCCACTTT. Protein product: CASSPVPESPLHF.

The chain employs TRBV19 and TRBJ2-6, with D tentatively TRBD2 (5 bases). Trimming removed 7 bases from V and 2 bases from J, with 12 bases in between. CDR3 length equals 15 residues. Germline values: CDR1 LNHDA, CDR2 SQIVND (reference sequence). CDR3 in amino acids: CASIPGVAGANVLTF. The DNA for the CDR3 is TGTGCCAGTATCCCCGGGGTGGCTGGGGCCAACGTCCTGACTTTC.

V usage is TRBV6-5 and J usage is TRBJ1-1; TRBD1 might be the D (5 bases). This CDR3 comprises 15 residues. V was trimmed by 5 bases and J by 1 base, leaving 14 bases between them. CDR1 MNHEY and CDR2 SVGAGI come from the germline V gene. The CDR3 DNA sequence: TGTGCCAGCAGTACCCTAGGGACTTCGAACACTGAAGCTTTCTTT. Translating gives CASSTLGTSNTEAFF.

This chain joins TRBV19 and TRBJ2-5; 12 nucleotides line up with TRBD1. The J segment lost 4 bases and the V segment lost 5 bases, leaving 5 bases of the junction unmatched. The CDR3 length is 15 residues. CDR1 is LNHDA and CDR2 is SQIVND in the germline V gene (reference sequence). The DNA for the CDR3 is TGTGCCAGTAGTGGCCGGGACAGGGGGCGAGAGACCCAGTACTTC. Amino acid sequence: CASSGRDRGRETQYF. The full variable domain, rest sourced from reference TRBV19 and TRBJ2-5, is DGGITQSPKYLFRKEGQNVTLSCEQNLNHDAMYWYRQDPGQGLRLIYYSQIVNDFQKGDIAEGYSVSREKKESFPLTVTSAQKNPTAFYLCASSGRDRGRETQYFGPGTRLLVL.

This rearrangement joins TRBV6-2 or TRBV6-3 to TRBJ1-2; 7 bases map to TRBD1. V shed 2 bases, J shed 0 bases, and the junction held 6 bases outside the gene matches. The germline V gene encodes CDR1 MNHEY and CDR2 SVGEGT. The CDR3 is 16 amino acids. The CDR3 DNA reads as TGTGCCAGCAGTTACGGGACAGCCGCTTCTAACTATGGCTACACCTTC. This gives the protein CASSYGTAASNYGYTF.

This clone was seen a handful of times. The chain joins TRBV3-1 (or the pseudogene TRBV3-2) to TRBJ1-6, with TRBD1 matching 9 bases. This CDR3 has 13 residues. The J segment lost 15 bases and the V segment lost 1 base, leaving 4 bases of the junction unmatched. Germline-derived CDR1 and CDR2 are LGHDT and YNNKEL (reference sequence). Here the CDR3 reads CASSQGWDRDLHF. The CDR3 nucleotides are TGTGCCAGCAGCCAAGGTTGGGACAGGGACCTCCACTTT.

This sequence joins TRBV6-1 and TRBJ1-4; 8 bases align to TRBD1. In germline, CDR1 is MNHNS, CDR2 SASEGT. V shed 6 bases and J 3 bases; nucleotides not matched to a gene: 6. The CDR3 spans 15 residues. CDR3 sequence reads: CASRSQGAANEKLFF. CDR3 sequence (DNA): TGTGCCAGCAGATCCCAGGGGGCAGCTAATGAAAAACTGTTTTTT.

This chain connects TRBV7-9 to TRBJ2-2; TRBD2 agrees at 9 bases. V was clipped by 3 bases and J by 3 bases; unmatched bases: 5. The V gene's germline CDR1 is SEHNR and CDR2 FQNEAQ (reference sequence). This CDR3 is 16 amino acids long. In DNA form, the CDR3 reads TGTGCCAGCAGCTTCAGCGGGGGGCTGGACACCGGGGAGCTGTTTTTT. Translating gives CASSFSGGLDTGELFF.

Remarks on this clone: At one end the junction does not follow the germline gene, possibly because of a read error. V is TRBV6-5 and J is TRBJ1-2; unclear D gene. The CDR3 contains 13 residues. CDR1 and CDR2 from the germline V gene are MNHEY and SVGAGI. Here the CDR3 reads CATSNYNSGERVF. As DNA, the CDR3 is TGTGCCACCTCAAATTATAATAGTGGGGAAAGGGTCTTC.

Written as DNA, the CDR3 is TGTGCCAGCTCAGCAATGGACCTAGGATGGGGTGGCTACACCTTC. Translating it yields CASSAMDLGWGGYTF. The chain carries TRBV18 and TRBJ1-2; D gene uncertain. CDR1 KGHSH and CDR2 LQKENI come from the germline V gene. V was trimmed by 5 bases and J by 7 bases, leaving 20 bases between them. This CDR3 spans 15 amino acids.

The table lists this clone with a few counts. The genes are TRBV7-9 and TRBJ1-1, with D perhaps TRBD1 (6 bases). CDR1 and CDR2 (germline): SEHNR, FQNEAQ (reference sequence). The V gene lost 4 bases and the J gene lost 5 bases, with 11 bases spanning the gap. The CDR3 contains 13 residues. This CDR3 reads CASSYIGQTEAFF. The CDR3 region has the DNA TGTGCCAGCAGCTATATTGGACAGACTGAAGCTTTCTTT. Filled out from reference TRBV7-9 and TRBJ1-1, the complete variable domain reads DTGVSQNPRHKITKRGQNVTFRCDPISEHNRLYWYRQTLGQGPEFLTYFQNEAQLEKSRLLSDRFSAERPKGSFSTLEIQRTEQGDSAMYLCASSYIGQTEAFFGQGTRLTVV.

The chain has TRBV12-5 and TRBJ2-1, with 13 nucleotides matching TRBD2. Losses at the gene ends were 1 base for V and 6 bases for J; bases not matched to a gene: 6. CDR3 length equals 17 residues. From germline, CDR1 is LGHNT and CDR2 FRNRAP. The CDR3 sequence: CASGLATLAGGLNEQFF. CDR3 nucleotide sequence: TGTGCTAGTGGTTTGGCGACACTAGCGGGGGGGCTCAATGAGCAGTTCTTC.

There are a few counts of this clone. The chain employs TRBV7-9 and TRBJ1-4, with 7 bases that match TRBD1. Germline CDR1 is SEHNR and CDR2 is FQNEAQ (reference sequence). Trimming cost V 10 bases and J 5 bases; bases outside gene matches: 7. CDR3 length: 13 residues. In DNA form, the CDR3 reads TGTGCCACTACGACAGGGACGAATGAAAAACTGTTTTTT. This sequence encodes CATTTGTNEKLFF.

Only one count was recorded for this clone. At one end the junction does not follow the germline gene, possibly because of a read error. The rearrangement uses TRBV7-7 and TRBJ2-1; 11 bases fit TRBD2. The CDR3 has 16 amino acids. CDR1 SSHAT and CDR2 FNYEAQ come from the germline V gene (reference sequence). The CDR3 region has the DNA TGTGCTAGCAGCTCGTTAGCGGGAGGGCCCTACAATGAGCAGTTCTTC. Its protein is CASSSLAGGPYNEQFF.

The chain is built from TRBV7-2 and TRBJ2-3; TRBD2 might be the D (6 bases). The CDR3 sequence is 15 residues long. Deletions cut 8 bases from V and 0 bases from J, with 15 bases between. Germline assignment: CDR1 SGHTA and CDR2 FQGNSA. CDR3 DNA: TGTGCCAGCGGGCTAACGGGACTGAGCACAGATACGCAGTATTTT. Its translation is CASGLTGLSTDTQYF.

Here the CDR3 reads CAISDLGANQPQHF. CDR3 DNA: TGTGCCATCAGTGACCTGGGGGCCAATCAGCCCCAGCATTTT. The chain joins TRBV10-3 to TRBJ1-5; D is perhaps TRBD1 (6 bases). V was shortened by 3 bases and J by 3 bases, with 9 bases between the two germline ends. CDR1 and CDR2 (germline): ENHRY, SYGVKD. The CDR3 spans 14 residues.